This T cell receptor (beta chain) was recovered during a study of patients and donors after allogeneic stem cell transplantation. Per germline, CDR1 SGHKS and CDR2 YYEKEE (reference sequence). V shed 5 bases and J shed 0 bases, with 11 bases lying between them. The CDR3 runs to 15 residues. This clonotype was observed a handful of times. TCRdb re-derived calls from the RT-PCR reads in MiXCR, one entry per CDR3 protein. The repertoire holds approximately 150,000 distinct CDR3 sequences, with approximately 30% as singletons. The clonotype comes from a human donor who was either an allogeneic HSCT recipient or a stem cell or donor lymphocyte infusion donor (not recorded which). It is not recorded whose cells these are; they may come from a transplant donor. The sample was blood, either unsorted or a sorted T cell fraction (not recorded which). This chain connects TRBV5-5 to TRBJ1-4; possibly TRBD1 for D (5 bases). The CDR3 loop reads CASRWQGTTNEKLFF. As DNA, the CDR3 is TGTGCCAGCAGATGGCAGGGCACAACTAATGAAAAACTGTTTTTT.